This T cell receptor (beta chain) was identified in a study of blood T cell repertoires in COVID-19. Study-level background: COVID-19 samples collected from the United States, Italy and Spain covered acute and convalescent phases. T cells, B-cell-depleted T cells, or PBMCs supplied cDNA or gDNA.

The CDR3 has 14 residues. The J segment lost 6 bases and the V segment lost 6 bases, leaving 5 bases of the junction unmatched. Germline CDR1 ENHRY, CDR2 SYGVKD. Authors' processing steps: Reference gene primer amplification gave estimated nucleated cell counts. Profiled with immunoSEQ multiplex PCR; TCRdb holds only in-frame clones, not every one. The DNA was the basis for D and trimming; V, J and clone size are from that table. The sample consists of approximately 90,000 clones, roughly 78% of them appearing once. This chain links TRBV10-3 with TRBJ1-1; 12 bases are shared with TRBD1. Material: peripheral blood. The source of this sequence is a woman of 80 years or more with acute or convalescent COVID-19. CDR3 nucleotides: TGTGCCATCAGCCCGGGACAGGGGGCCTCTGAAGCTTTCTTT. Translation: CAISPGQGASEAFF.